The 19 T cell receptor beta chains below were found in one sample sequenced in a study of neurological immune-mediated disorders. MiXCR was run by TCRdb on the 5' RACE reads, yielding one entry per CDR3 protein. The sample has about 10,000 distinct CDR3 sequences, approximately 22% seen once. Sequencing was performed on CD8+ T cells from blood. Receptors originate from a woman in her thirties or forties with multiple sclerosis.

In this sample, this clonotype turned up many times. CDR3 bases: TGTGCCAGCAGCTTGGGACAGGACTACGAGCAGTACTTC. Its protein product is CASSLGQDYEQYF. The chain recombines TRBV5-5 with TRBJ2-7, with D possibly TRBD1 on 6 matching bases. CDR1 is SGHKS and CDR2 is YYEKEE in the germline V gene (reference sequence). V gave up 0 bases and J gave up 3 bases, with 7 bases separating them. The CDR3 contains 13 residues.

This clonotype was seen repeatedly, ten times or more. This rearrangement joins TRBV20-1 to TRBJ2-1, with D perhaps TRBD2 (6 bases). CDR1 DFQATT and CDR2 SNEGSKA come from the germline V gene (reference sequence). The CDR3 is made up of 14 amino acids. CDR3 sequence reads: CSLSGLANYNEQFF. The CDR3 nucleotides are TGCAGCCTAAGTGGGCTAGCGAACTACAATGAGCAGTTCTTC.

This clonotype showed up just once. V usage is TRBV5-1 and J usage is TRBJ1-1; the match to TRBD1 covers 10 bases. Germline values: CDR1 SGHRS, CDR2 YFSETQ. CDR3 size: 14 residues. After removal of 4 bases from V and 4 bases from J, the junction contained 4 bases not matched to a gene. The CDR3 region has the DNA TGCGCCAGCAGCCCTTGGGACAGGGGCACTGAAGCTTTCTTT. It codes for CASSPWDRGTEAFF.

Relative to its sample, this clonotype is medium-sized. This rearrangement joins TRBV6-4 to TRBJ2-7; D not resolved. The CDR3 consists of 16 residues. With 5 bases removed from V and 4 bases from J, the gap between germline ends came to 21 bases. Per the germline V gene, CDR1 is MRHNA and CDR2 is SNTAGT. The CDR3 region is CASSRNIRTKSYEQYF. As DNA, the CDR3 is TGTGCCAGCAGTCGGAACATCCGAACGAAATCTTACGAGCAGTACTTC.

Judged by abundance, this clonotype is medium-sized. The chain couples TRBV7-6 to TRBJ1-2; perhaps TRBD1 as D (6 bases). The CDR3 consists of 15 residues. Deletions cut 1 base from V and 5 bases from J, with 14 bases between. Germline V gene sequence: CDR1 SGHVS, CDR2 FNYEAQ. CDR3 nucleotide sequence: TGTGCCAGCAGCTTAGGAGGGAAGGGGGAGTATGGCTACACCTTC. Residues: CASSLGGKGEYGYTF.

The sample holds many counts of this clonotype. V gene TRBV20-1 combines with J gene TRBJ1-2; weak D call: TRBD1 (5 bases). The CDR3 contains 16 residues. V lost 0 bases and J 4 bases, leaving 18 bases between the germline ends. Germline V gene data show CDR1 as DFQATT and CDR2 as SNEGSKA (reference sequence). CDR3 loop: CSARDRTGALAYGYTF. In DNA form, the CDR3 reads TGCAGTGCTAGAGATCGTACTGGGGCTCTGGCCTATGGCTACACCTTC.

This clonotype was detected ten times or more. The rearrangement links TRBV9 to TRBJ1-1; D is possibly TRBD1 (6 bases). The CDR3 runs 15 residues. The V and J ends lost 0 bases and 1 base respectively, with 10 bases between them. CDR1 is SGDLS, CDR2 YYNGEE, per germline. CDR3 DNA sequence: TGTGCCAGCAGCGTAGGGGGGGCGAGGAACACTGAAGCTTTCTTT. This translates into CASSVGGARNTEAFF.

The chain couples TRBV5-1 to TRBJ2-3; D possibly corresponds to TRBD2 (6 bases). CDR1 is SGHRS, CDR2 YFSETQ, per germline. V shed 4 bases and J shed 0 bases, with 15 bases lying between them. The length of the CDR3 is 16 residues. The CDR3 region has the DNA TGCGCCAGCAGCATACTAGGGACTTCTAGCACAGATACGCAGTATTTT. Protein sequence: CASSILGTSSTDTQYF.

This clonotype has at least ten counts. The CDR3 here is CASSESDEGGTEAFF. CDR3 bases: TGTGCCAGCAGTGAAAGCGACGAAGGGGGCACTGAAGCTTTCTTT. The rearrangement uses TRBV6-1 and TRBJ1-1; a possible D gene is TRBD1 (6 bases). V lost 2 bases, J lost 4 bases, and 14 bases lay in between. The CDR3 length is 15 residues. In germline, CDR1 is MNHNS, CDR2 SASEGT.

In this sample, this clonotype turned up many times. The CDR3 region is CASSQVALNTEAFF. The CDR3, as DNA: TGCGCCAGCAGCCAAGTTGCTCTGAACACTGAAGCTTTCTTT. The V and J genes are TRBV4-1 and TRBJ1-1; D gene ambiguous. The CDR3 extends over 14 amino acids. Trimming pared 1 base from V and 0 bases from J, leaving 6 bases between. Germline V gives CDR1 MGHRA, CDR2 YSYEKL.

The V call is TRBV12-3 or TRBV12-4, the J call TRBJ2-1; D not resolved. The CDR3 spans 16 residues. V dropped 5 bases and J dropped 2 bases, with 16 bases sitting between them. CDR3 residues: CASSPLILNPYNEQFF. CDR3 coding DNA: TGTGCCAGCAGTCCCCTCATTCTAAACCCCTACAATGAGCAGTTCTTC.

By share, this clonotype ranks as medium-sized. The chain uses TRBV5-1 and TRBJ1-2, with TRBD1 matching over 7 bases. The J segment lost 4 bases and the V segment lost 0 bases, leaving 6 bases of the junction unmatched. In germline, CDR1 is SGHRS, CDR2 YFSETQ. CDR3 length equals 15 residues. CDR3 sequence (DNA): TGCGCCAGCAGCTTGGAACCAGGGGGTTCCTATGGCTACACCTTC. As protein: CASSLEPGGSYGYTF.

This chain connects TRBV6-4 to TRBJ2-3; TRBD1 aligns across 7 bases. The CDR3 is made up of 14 amino acids. CDR1 is MRHNA and CDR2 is SNTAGT in the germline V gene. The junction had 3 bases not matched to a gene; V was cut back by 3 bases and J by 3 bases. The CDR3 DNA is TGTGCCAGCAGTGAACAGGGGAGTACAGATACGCAGTATTTT. It specifies CASSEQGSTDTQYF.

There are many counts of this clonotype. This chain uses TRBV20-1 with TRBJ2-1, with D possibly matching TRBD1 (5 bases). Germline V gene lookup returns CDR1 DFQATT and CDR2 SNEGSKA (reference sequence). The CDR3 sequence is 15 residues long. V gave up 0 bases and J gave up 0 bases, with 9 bases separating them. CDR3: CSARDYRSSYNEQFF. Written as DNA, the CDR3 is TGCAGTGCTAGAGATTACAGGAGCTCCTACAATGAGCAGTTCTTC.

This clonotype appeared a few times. V gene TRBV2 combines with J gene TRBJ2-7; 10 bases align to TRBD2. The CDR3 extends over 15 amino acids. The trim removed 4 bases at V and 3 bases at J, leaving 6 bases unmatched. Looked up from germline, CDR1 is SNHLY and CDR2 is FYNNEI. The CDR3 sequence: CASSAGQRGGYEQYF. The DNA for the CDR3 is TGTGCCAGCAGTGCCGGCCAGCGGGGGGGCTACGAGCAGTACTTC.

This clonotype was counted many times. The chain links TRBV11-2 to TRBJ1-1; D gene ambiguous. The length of the CDR3 is 16 residues. Trimming stripped 4 bases from V and 0 bases from J, with 15 bases between. Germline assignment: CDR1 SGHAT and CDR2 FQNNGV. CDR3 loop: CASSSFSPYMNTEAFF. CDR3 DNA sequence: TGTGCCAGCAGCTCGTTTTCGCCTTACATGAACACTGAAGCTTTCTTT. The full variable domain, its missing parts supplied by reference TRBV11-2 and TRBJ1-1, is EAGVAQSPRYKIIEKRQSVAFWCNPISGHATLYWYQQILGQGPKLLIQFQNNGVVDDSQLPKDRFSAERLKGVDSTLKIQPAKLEDSAVYLCASSSFSPYMNTEAFFGQGTRLTVV.

This clonotype has a count of ten or more. The V gene is TRBV10-3, the J gene TRBJ2-1, with 10 nucleotides matching TRBD1. CDR3 size: 17 residues. Trimming at V came to 5 bases and at J to 4 bases, leaving 11 bases not matched to a gene. Germline V gene sequence: CDR1 ENHRY, CDR2 SYGVKD. The CDR3 DNA follows: TGTGCCATCAGTCAGACCGGGACAGGGGATCGTTACAATGAGCAGTTCTTC. Protein product: CAISQTGTGDRYNEQFF.

This clonotype was observed at least ten times. The CDR3 loop reads CASSLGTGARAFF. Here the CDR3 DNA reads TGTGCCAGCAGCTTGGGGACAGGGGCGAGAGCTTTCTTT. The J gene is TRBJ1-1, the V gene TRBV5-6, with 9 bases lining up with TRBD1. Looked up from germline, CDR1 is SGHDT and CDR2 is YYEEEE. Unmatched junction bases numbered 4, after V lost 0 bases and J lost 10 bases. The length of the CDR3 is 13 residues.

By sample share, this clonotype is medium-sized. The V gene is TRBV7-9, the J gene TRBJ1-1; D is unclear. CDR1 and CDR2 from the germline V gene are SEHNR and FQNEAQ (reference sequence). CDR3 length: 16 amino acids. Trimming cost V 3 bases and J 0 bases, with 14 bases left between them. CDR3: CASSFPSWLLNTEAFF. The CDR3 DNA sequence: TGTGCCAGCAGCTTCCCCTCTTGGCTTCTGAACACTGAAGCTTTCTTT.